Shown below are 23 T cell receptor beta chains from a single sample sequenced in a study of patients and donors after allogeneic stem cell transplantation. TCRdb processed the RT-PCR reads anew with MiXCR; each CDR3 protein has one entry. This sample has fewer than 500,000 distinct CDR3 sequences, with 16% found just once. The sample was blood, either unsorted or a sorted T cell fraction (not recorded which). The receptors were sampled from a human donor who was either an allogeneic HSCT recipient or a stem cell or donor lymphocyte infusion donor (not recorded which). It is not recorded whose cells these are; they may come from a transplant donor.

This clonotype was counted only a few times. CDR3 sequence (DNA): TGTGCCAGCTCACCAAGTTTCGGTGAGCAGTACTTC. This sequence encodes CASSPSFGEQYF. This chain joins TRBV18 and TRBJ2-7; unclear D gene. Trimming cost V 2 bases and J 7 bases, with 9 bases left between them. The CDR3 has 12 amino acids. The germline V gene encodes CDR1 KGHSH and CDR2 LQKENI.

Only a few counts were recorded for this clonotype. The chain has TRBV27 and TRBJ2-2; D may match TRBD1 or TRBD2 (5 bases each). The CDR3 has 14 amino acids. Germline CDR1 MNHEY, CDR2 SMNVEV (reference sequence). V was pared by 3 bases and J by 7 bases, with 12 bases between. CDR3 residues: CASSFLGEHGELFF. The CDR3 DNA reads TGTGCCAGCAGTTTTTTGGGGGAACACGGGGAGCTGTTTTTT.

The table lists this clonotype with a few counts. The J gene is TRBJ1-1, the V gene TRBV7-8; 7 positions agree with TRBD1. In germline, CDR1 is SGHVS, CDR2 FQNEAQ. V shed 1 base and J 0 bases; nucleotides not matched to a gene: 2. The CDR3 runs 15 residues. The CDR3, as DNA: TGTGCCAGCAGCTTAGAGGACAGGATGAACACTGAAGCTTTCTTT. Translating it yields CASSLEDRMNTEAFF. Combining the CDR3 with reference TRBV7-8 and TRBJ1-1 gives the whole variable domain GAGVSQSPRYKVAKRGQDVALRCDPISGHVSLFWYQQALGQGPEFLTYFQNEAQLDKSGLPSDRFFAERPEGSVSTLKIQRTQQEDSAVYLCASSLEDRMNTEAFFGQGTRLTVV.

The sample holds a few counts of this clonotype. V usage is TRBV28 and J usage is TRBJ1-5; possible D gene TRBD1, 6 bases. This CDR3 has 15 residues. Trimming took 3 bases from V and 11 from J, leaving 20 bases between them. The germline gives CDR1 MDHEN, CDR2 SYDVKM. This CDR3 is CASSFPGAGGLAQHF. CDR3 bases: TGTGCCAGCAGTTTTCCGGGGGCCGGGGGGTTGGCCCAGCATTTT.

This clonotype was observed a few times. The chain is built from TRBV19 and TRBJ1-5, with unresolved D. Trimming pared 3 bases from V and 4 bases from J, leaving 13 bases between. This CDR3 region has 15 residues. Germline CDR1 LNHDA, CDR2 SQIVND (reference sequence). CDR3 sequence reads: CASSILSPWNQPQHF. As DNA, the CDR3 is TGTGCCAGTAGTATCTTGTCGCCGTGGAATCAGCCCCAGCATTTT.

The V call is TRBV12-3 or TRBV12-4, the J call TRBJ1-2, with 7 bases aligning to TRBD1. This CDR3 region has 14 residues. Trimming took 7 bases from V and 2 from J; bases not matched to a gene: 7. The CDR3 here is CASKQTGNNYGYTF. The CDR3 nucleotides read TGTGCCAGCAAACAGACAGGGAACAACTATGGCTACACCTTC.

The chain couples TRBV15 to TRBJ1-1, with D perhaps matching TRBD1 (5 bases). The V gene lost 1 base and the J gene lost 3 bases, with 18 bases spanning the gap. Germline V gene data show CDR1 as LNHNV and CDR2 as YYDKDF (reference sequence). The CDR3 is 17 amino acids. The CDR3 region is CATSRGIMGGRDTEAFF. The CDR3 coding sequence is TGTGCCACCAGCAGAGGGATCATGGGGGGGAGAGACACTGAAGCTTTCTTT. Drawing the rest from reference TRBV15 and TRBJ1-1, the complete variable domain is DAMVIQNPRYQVTQFGKPVTLSCSQTLNHNVMYWYQQKSSQAPKLLFHYYDKDFNNEADTPDNFQSRRPNTSFCFLDIRSPGLGDTAMYLCATSRGIMGGRDTEAFFGQGTRLTVV.

The J gene is TRBJ1-1, the V gene TRBV5-1; 7 nucleotides line up with TRBD1. V shed 3 bases, J shed 5 bases, and the junction held 10 bases outside the gene matches. Per the germline V gene, CDR1 is SGHRS and CDR2 is YFSETQ. The CDR3 sequence is 15 residues long. The CDR3, as DNA: TGCGCCAGCAGCTCCTACCCAGGGGGACGAACTGAAGCTTTCTTT. It codes for CASSSYPGGRTEAFF.

CDR3 region: CASSLMGGAFRGYGYTF. The DNA of the CDR3 is TGTGCCAGCAGCTTGATGGGGGGCGCCTTCCGGGGATATGGCTACACCTTC. The chain is built from TRBV5-5 and TRBJ1-2, with D perhaps matching TRBD1 (6 bases). CDR3 length: 17 residues. V was pared by 1 base and J by 5 bases, with 21 bases between. Germline V CDR1 and CDR2: SGHKS, YYEKEE (reference sequence). The whole variable domain, filled in from reference TRBV5-5 and TRBJ1-2, reads DAGVTQSPTHLIKTRGQQVTLRCSPISGHKSVSWYQQVLGQGPQFIFQYYEKEERGRGNFPDRFSARQFPNYSSELNVNALLLGDSALYLCASSLMGGAFRGYGYTFGSGTRLTVV.

The chain joins TRBV12-3 or TRBV12-4 to TRBJ1-1; 9 bases match TRBD1. The CDR3 has 19 amino acids. The V and J ends lost 2 bases and 3 bases, in that order; junction bases with no gene match: 16. The CDR3 loop reads CASSLNRAWTGARYTEAFF. DNA for the CDR3: TGTGCCAGCAGTTTAAACCGGGCATGGACAGGGGCTCGTTACACTGAAGCTTTCTTT.

This clonotype was observed a few times. The rearrangement uses TRBV6-2 or TRBV6-3 and TRBJ1-5; 8 bases align to TRBD1. Germline V lookup: CDR1 MNHEY, CDR2 SVGEGT. The J segment lost 5 bases and the V segment lost 6 bases, leaving 15 bases of the junction unmatched. CDR3 length equals 17 residues. The CDR3 nucleotides are TGTGCCAGCAGCCAGGGGGTCCAGGGGGCGTCGGATCAGCCCCAGCATTTT. It is translated as CASSQGVQGASDQPQHF.

This clonotype has more than one count but fewer than ten. The chain couples TRBV4-3 to TRBJ1-3, with D possibly matching TRBD1 (5 bases). V was pared by 1 base and J by 2 bases, with 9 bases between. The germline gives CDR1 LGHNA, CDR2 YSLEER. The CDR3 sequence is 15 residues long. The CDR3 is CASSQAGGTGNTIYF. CDR3 in DNA: TGCGCCAGCAGCCAAGCCGGGGGTACTGGAAACACCATATATTTT.

V usage is TRBV5-4 and J usage is TRBJ1-2, with D unresolved. This CDR3 spans 15 amino acids. Trimming removed 0 bases from V and 2 bases from J, with 11 bases in between. Germline V CDR1 and CDR2: SGHNT, YYREEE (reference sequence). CDR3 in amino acids: CASSLARPANYGYTF. The CDR3 coding sequence is TGTGCCAGCAGCTTGGCGAGGCCTGCCAACTATGGCTACACCTTC.

This clonotype showed up just a few times. The genes are TRBV30 and TRBJ2-5; D is possibly TRBD2 (6 bases). The CDR3 sequence is 14 residues long. The germline V gene encodes CDR1 GTSNPN and CDR2 SVGIG (reference sequence). The ends were cut back, 1 base at V and 5 bases at J, with 14 bases in the middle. The CDR3 here is CAWSAPSGVETQYF. In nucleotides, the CDR3 is TGTGCCTGGAGTGCCCCCTCGGGGGTCGAGACCCAGTACTTC.

This clonotype was seen more than once but under ten times. This chain uses TRBV7-2 with TRBJ2-3; 11 positions match TRBD2. V lost 5 bases, J lost 8 bases, and 3 bases stayed unmatched. This CDR3 is built from 13 residues. In germline, CDR1 is SGHTA, CDR2 FQGNSA. The CDR3 DNA reads TGTGCCAGCAGCATCGGGACTAGCGGTACGCAGTATTTT. Encoded protein: CASSIGTSGTQYF.

The CDR3 sequence is CASSSPRQGRTEAFF. The CDR3 DNA follows: TGTGCCAGCAGTTCCCCCAGGCAGGGAAGGACTGAAGCTTTCTTT. The rearrangement uses TRBV11-3 and TRBJ1-1, with D perhaps matching TRBD1 (5 bases). This CDR3 region has 15 residues. The germline V gene encodes CDR1 SGHNT and CDR2 YENEEA. V was trimmed by 6 bases and J by 5 bases, leaving 19 bases between them.

This clonotype was found a few times. The genes are TRBV6-5 and TRBJ2-3, with D hard to call. Germline values: CDR1 MNHEY, CDR2 SVGAGI. V was cut by 4 bases and J by 2 bases, with 22 bases left in between. The CDR3 sequence is 18 residues long. The CDR3 sequence is CASSLSYTELSSTDTQYF. CDR3 in DNA: TGTGCCAGCAGTTTATCGTATACAGAACTTTCATCCACAGATACGCAGTATTTT.

In this sample, this clonotype turned up a few times. The genes are TRBV29-1 and TRBJ2-1; D not certain. The germline V gene encodes CDR1 SQVTM and CDR2 ANQGSEA. This CDR3 spans 15 amino acids. V was clipped by 5 bases and J by 7 bases, with 21 bases between them. The CDR3 DNA follows: TGCAGCGTTAGGTCCCGGGTCGCCATACAGAATGAGCAGTTCTTC. It yields the protein CSVRSRVAIQNEQFF.

The chain has TRBV6-2 or TRBV6-3 and TRBJ1-2; the D is unclear. The CDR3 totals 11 residues. V shed 5 bases and J shed 8 bases, with 9 bases lying between them. Germline CDR1 MNHEY, CDR2 SVGEGT. The CDR3 nucleotides are TGTGCCAGCAGTCCGCAACGAGGCTACACCTTC. It yields the protein CASSPQRGYTF.

V and J are TRBV7-2 and TRBJ2-5, with 11 positions matching TRBD2. The CDR3 is 17 amino acids. Germline V gene lookup returns CDR1 SGHTA and CDR2 FQGNSA. V lost 1 base, J lost 5 bases, and 9 bases stayed unmatched. The CDR3 bases are TGTGCCAGCAGCTTAGTGTCTAGCGGGGGGCAAAGGGAGACCCAGTACTTC. It encodes CASSLVSSGGQRETQYF.

The V gene is TRBV3-1, the J gene TRBJ1-5; D not certain. From germline, CDR1 is LGHDT and CDR2 YNNKEL (reference sequence). Trimming shortened V by 1 base and J by 5 bases, and 18 bases separated the two germline ends. The CDR3 extends over 17 amino acids. CDR3 protein: CASSQVQSFIADQPQHF. CDR3 DNA: TGTGCCAGCAGCCAAGTTCAGAGCTTTATAGCGGATCAGCCCCAGCATTTT.

The rearrangement uses TRBV5-6 and TRBJ2-6; no clear D. The V gene lost 4 bases and the J gene lost 3 bases, with 14 bases spanning the gap. This CDR3 spans 16 amino acids. CDR1 is SGHDT and CDR2 is YYEEEE in the germline V gene. The DNA of the CDR3 is TGTGCCAGCAGCACGATTCCCCTTTTTGGGGCCAACGTCCTGACTTTC. It encodes CASSTIPLFGANVLTF.

In this sample, this clonotype turned up many times. The V and J genes are TRBV21-1 and TRBJ2-2. TRBV21-1 is a recognized pseudogene. There are 17 residues in the CDR3. Here the CDR3 reads CASSKVQFQVGTGELFF. CDR3 sequence (DNA): TGTGCCAGCAGCAAAGTTCAGTTCCAGGTCGGAACCGGGGAGCTGTTTTTT.